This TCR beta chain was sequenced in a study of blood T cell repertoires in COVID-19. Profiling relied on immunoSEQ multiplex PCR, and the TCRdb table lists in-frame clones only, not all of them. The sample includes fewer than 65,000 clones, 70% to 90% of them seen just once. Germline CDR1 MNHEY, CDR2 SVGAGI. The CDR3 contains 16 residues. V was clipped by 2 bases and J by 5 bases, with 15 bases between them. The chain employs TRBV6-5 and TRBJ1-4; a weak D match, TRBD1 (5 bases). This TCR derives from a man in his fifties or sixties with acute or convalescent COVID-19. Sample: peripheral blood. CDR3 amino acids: CASSYTVDIENEKLFF. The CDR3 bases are TGTGCCAGCAGTTACACCGTGGACATAGAAAATGAAAAACTGTTTTTT.